Below are 9 T cell receptor beta chains sequenced from a single sample in a study of CD8 T cells in ankylosing spondylitis. Study findings and constraints: The study identified a TCR beta motif of roughly eight highly homologous variants that appeared characteristic of ankylosing spondylitis blood.

Their cognate antigens are unknown. TCRdb re-derived calls from the 5' RACE reads in MiXCR, one entry per CDR3 protein. The repertoire includes about 220,000 distinct CDR3 sequences, approximately 7.3% of them detected once, and approximately 15% sits in the top ten. What was sequenced was blood, either unsorted or a sorted T cell fraction (not recorded which). These TCRs come from a male donor with ankylosing spondylitis.

A remark on this clonotype: This may arise from a read error, as a much more abundant clone is one base away. The chain carries TRBV7-9 and TRBJ2-3; D may be TRBD2 (7 bases). In germline, CDR1 is SEHNR, CDR2 FQNEAQ (reference sequence). The length of the CDR3 is 12 residues. The CDR3 sequence is CANSPGAGADYF. In nucleotides, the CDR3 is TGTGCCAACAGCCCCGGGGCGGGGGCGGATTATTTT.

This clonotype was counted many times. V and J are TRBV27 and TRBJ2-1; possibly TRBD1 for D (8 bases). Germline assignment: CDR1 MNHEY and CDR2 SMNVEV (reference sequence). Trimming removed 5 bases at V and 8 bases at J, with 19 bases between. The CDR3 extends over 15 amino acids. CDR3 sequence (DNA): TGTGCCAGCAGTCTCGGCAGGGGGCGGGGGCATGAGCAGTTCTTC. This gives the protein CASSLGRGRGHEQFF.

This clonotype was seen ten or more times. This CDR3 reads CASSARVQGDRYEQYF. CDR3 nucleotide sequence: TGTGCCAGCAGTGCCCGGGTACAGGGGGACCGCTACGAGCAGTACTTC. The rearrangement links TRBV25-1 to TRBJ2-7; TRBD1 aligns across 8 bases. CDR3 length equals 16 residues. The ends lost 4 bases at V and 3 bases at J; junction bases unmatched: 11. The germline V gene encodes CDR1 MGHDK and CDR2 SYGVNS.

This clonotype was recorded many times. The chain joins TRBV12-3 or TRBV12-4 to TRBJ2-1; 9 nucleotides agree with TRBD2. The CDR3 consists of 17 residues. V lost 4 bases, J lost 4 bases, and 11 bases stayed unmatched. Here the CDR3 reads CASSYGIPSGIYNEQFF. CDR3 bases: TGTGCCAGCAGTTATGGTATACCTAGCGGGATTTACAATGAGCAGTTCTTC.

This clonotype was found a few times. The chain links TRBV12-5 to TRBJ1-1; D gene uncertain. Trimming stripped 1 base from V and 2 bases from J, with 11 bases between. CDR3 length: 15 residues. Germline V gene data show CDR1 as LGHNT and CDR2 as FRNRAP. The DNA for the CDR3 is TGTGCTAGTGGTTTGGAGGGTGGGGTAAACACTGAAGCTTTCTTT. This codes for CASGLEGGVNTEAFF. The complete variable domain, with remaining parts taken from reference TRBV12-5 and TRBJ1-1, reads DARVTQTPRHKVTEMGQEVTMRCQPILGHNTVFWYRQTMMQGLELLAYFRNRAPLDDSGMPKDRFSAEMPDATLATLKIQPSEPRDSAVYFCASGLEGGVNTEAFFGQGTRLTVV.

This clonotype has a handful of counts. This chain connects TRBV12-3 or TRBV12-4 to TRBJ2-7, with D tentatively TRBD1 (6 bases). The length of the CDR3 is 17 residues. The V end lost 3 bases, the J end lost 6 bases, and 24 bases lay between the germline ends. For the CDR3, the DNA is TGTGCCAGCAGTTTTACAAGCCGGGACACGCTAACGTCCGAGCAGTACTTC. It codes for CASSFTSRDTLTSEQYF.

The chain carries TRBV6-5 and TRBJ2-5; 7 nucleotides match TRBD2. CDR1 is MNHEY, CDR2 SVGAGI, per germline. The CDR3 runs to 15 residues. Trimming removed 0 bases from V and 2 bases from J; junction bases left unmatched: 3. The CDR3 nucleotides are TGTGCCAGCAGTTACTCGGTGGGGGGGCAAGAGACCCAGTACTTC. It is translated as CASSYSVGGQETQYF.

This clonotype showed up many times. The V gene is TRBV7-2, the J gene TRBJ2-5, with TRBD2 identical over 10 bases. The J segment lost 10 bases and the V segment lost 4 bases, leaving 15 bases of the junction unmatched. This CDR3 is 16 amino acids long. In germline, CDR1 is SGHTA, CDR2 FQGNSA. CDR3 in DNA: TGTGCCAGCAGCTCCGGGACTAGCGCTTCTATGATGGACCAGTACTTC. This encodes CASSSGTSASMMDQYF. The complete variable domain, with remaining parts taken from reference TRBV7-2 and TRBJ2-5, reads GAGVSQSPSNKVTEKGKDVELRCDPISGHTALYWYRQSLGQGLEFLIYFQGNSAPDKSGLPSDRFSAERTGGSVSTLTIQRTQQEDSAVYLCASSSGTSASMMDQYFGPGTRLLVL.

This clonotype occurred many times. The J gene is TRBJ1-5, the V gene TRBV6-5; possible D gene TRBD1, 5 bases. V lost 2 bases, J lost 4 bases, and 9 bases lay in between. Germline CDR1 reads MNHEY; CDR2 reads SVGAGI. The length of the CDR3 is 14 residues. CDR3 nucleotides: TGTGCCAGCAGTTACCGGGACGGGAATCAGCCCCAGCATTTT. Residues: CASSYRDGNQPQHF.